A single sample is the source of the 31 T cell receptor beta chains below, sequenced in a study of PD-1 blockade in classical Hodgkin lymphoma. Sequencing used immunoSEQ multiplex PCR; TCRdb keeps in-frame clones, though not all of them. The repertoire holds about 27,000 clones, with approximately 80% as singletons. Every patient relapsed after autologous stem cell transplantation, and brentuximab vedotin exposure varied. Magnetic negative selection of thawed PBMCs was the method by which CD4+ T cells were purified. Source: CD4+ T cells from blood, taken at baseline. The receptors derive from a human donor with classical Hodgkin lymphoma.

The genes are TRBV7-9 and TRBJ1-1, with D tentatively TRBD1 (5 bases). V was pared by 5 bases and J by 4 bases, with 14 bases between. The CDR3 has 14 amino acids. CDR1 SEHNR and CDR2 FQNEAQ come from the germline V gene (reference sequence). This CDR3 is CASSQRRGATEAFF. CDR3 DNA sequence: TGTGCCAGCAGCCAGAGGCGAGGGGCCACTGAAGCTTTCTTT.

The chain recombines TRBV10-3 with TRBJ1-6, with TRBD1 as a possible D gene (5 bases). CDR3 length equals 15 residues. The V end was cut by 9 bases, the J end by 0 bases, with 12 bases between. From germline, CDR1 is ENHRY and CDR2 SYGVKD. CDR3 nucleotide sequence: TGTGCCATAAGCAGTGGGGGCTCCTATAATTCACCCCTCCACTTT. Amino acids: CAISSGGSYNSPLHF.

J is TRBJ2-5 and V is TRBV18, with D perhaps matching TRBD1 (6 bases). The CDR3 is 13 amino acids. V was trimmed by 9 bases and J by 3 bases, leaving 14 bases between them. The germline V gene has CDR1 KGHSH and CDR2 LQKENI. DNA for the CDR3: TGTGCCAGTTTGCCGGACAGTGAAGAGACCCAGTACTTC. Protein sequence: CASLPDSEETQYF.

This chain joins TRBV5-1 and TRBJ2-7; a possible D gene is TRBD2 (6 bases). Trimming shortened V by 4 bases and J by 5 bases, and 19 bases separated the two germline ends. The CDR3 spans 15 residues. Germline loops: CDR1 SGHRS, CDR2 YFSETQ. This CDR3 is CASSLLGGRSHEQYF. In DNA, the CDR3 is TGCGCCAGCAGCCTGCTGGGGGGACGGTCCCACGAGCAGTACTTC. Supplemented by reference TRBV5-1 and TRBJ2-7, the full variable domain reads KAGVTQTPRYLIKTRGQQVTLSCSPISGHRSVSWYQQTPGQGLQFLFEYFSETQRNKGNFPGRFSGRQFSNSRSEMNVSTLELGDSALYLCASSLLGGRSHEQYFGPGTRLTVT.

V and J are TRBV28 and TRBJ2-1; TRBD1 aligns across 8 bases. The ends lost 6 bases at V and 1 base at J; junction bases unmatched: 8. Germline V lookup: CDR1 MDHEN, CDR2 SYDVKM. The CDR3 covers 16 residues. CDR3 sequence reads: CASRLPGQESYNEQFF. The CDR3 DNA sequence: TGTGCCAGCAGACTGCCGGGACAGGAATCCTACAATGAGCAGTTCTTC. Full variable domain (missing parts from reference TRBV28 and TRBJ2-1): DVKVTQSSRYLVKRTGEKVFLECVQDMDHENMFWYRQDPGLGLRLIYFSYDVKMKEKGDIPEGYSVSREKKERFSLILESASTNQTSMYLCASRLPGQESYNEQFFGPGTRLTVL.

This clone has just one count. The rearrangement links TRBV19 to TRBJ1-1; D may be TRBD1 (6 bases). This CDR3 spans 13 amino acids. V dropped 3 bases and J dropped 5 bases, with 10 bases sitting between them. In germline, CDR1 is LNHDA, CDR2 SQIVND (reference sequence). The chain's CDR3 is CASSIVRGTEAFF. DNA for the CDR3: TGTGCCAGTAGTATCGTAAGGGGGACTGAAGCTTTCTTT.

This sequence joins TRBV5-4 and TRBJ1-2, with D hard to call. This CDR3 is built from 15 residues. Germline V lookup: CDR1 SGHNT, CDR2 YYREEE (reference sequence). The germline V and J ends were trimmed by 4 bases and 8 bases, with 21 bases remaining between them. CDR3 sequence: CASSHKGLSITGYTF. CDR3 bases: TGTGCCAGCAGCCATAAAGGGCTCAGCATTACAGGCTACACCTTC.

The chain is built from TRBV5-8 and TRBJ2-4, with D uncertain. The CDR3 is made up of 11 amino acids. CDR1 and CDR2 (germline): SGHTS, YDEGEE. Trimming shortened V by 7 bases and J by 6 bases, and 8 bases separated the two germline ends. The CDR3 spells CASVPRNIQYF. The DNA of the CDR3 is TGTGCCAGCGTACCGCGAAACATTCAGTACTTC.

The chain carries TRBV7-2 and TRBJ2-3; D may match TRBD1 or TRBD2 (6 bases each). Between the trimmed V and J ends, which lost 5 bases and 9 bases, there was a span of 18 bases. The germline V gene encodes CDR1 SGHTA and CDR2 FQGNSA. CDR3 length: 14 residues. The CDR3 bases are TGTGCCAGCAGCCCAAAGGGGGGCGTCCTCACGCAGTATTTT. It is translated as CASSPKGGVLTQYF.

V gene TRBV28 combines with J gene TRBJ2-2, with TRBD1 matching over 8 bases. This CDR3 has 16 residues. The V gene's germline CDR1 is MDHEN and CDR2 SYDVKM. Trimming took 6 bases from V and 2 from J; bases not matched to a gene: 8. The CDR3 reads CASRPGQGLNTGELFF. CDR3 nucleotides: TGTGCCAGCAGACCCGGACAGGGACTCAACACCGGGGAGCTGTTTTTT.

The V call is TRBV13, the J call TRBJ2-6, with 8 positions matching TRBD1. The V gene's germline CDR1 is PRHDT and CDR2 FYEKMQ (reference sequence). V lost 5 bases, J lost 1 base, and 7 bases stayed unmatched. The CDR3 sequence is 17 residues long. The CDR3 reads CASSERTGISGANVLTF. CDR3 DNA: TGTGCCAGCAGCGAAAGGACAGGGATATCTGGGGCCAACGTCCTGACTTTC.

This clone was picked up a small number of times. The CDR3 is CASSLGGDRAGYTF. DNA of the CDR3: TGCGCCAGCAGCTTGGGAGGGGACAGGGCTGGCTACACCTTC. The J gene is TRBJ1-2, the V gene TRBV5-1; TRBD1 matches 9 bases. This CDR3 has 14 amino acids. The ends lost 0 bases at V and 7 bases at J; junction bases unmatched: 4. Germline CDR1 reads SGHRS; CDR2 reads YFSETQ.

This clone was seen more than once but under ten times. The genes are TRBV6-1 and TRBJ1-5; D possibly corresponds to TRBD1 (5 bases). Germline lookup yields CDR1 MNHNS and CDR2 SASEGT. CDR3 size: 14 residues. V was trimmed by 0 bases and J by 4 bases, leaving 7 bases between them. The CDR3, as DNA: TGTGCCAGCAGTGAAGCGCAGGGTAATCAGCCCCAGCATTTT. Amino acid sequence: CASSEAQGNQPQHF.

This rearrangement joins TRBV6-1 to TRBJ1-2; maybe TRBD1 (5 bases). The CDR3 contains 13 residues. The germline V gene encodes CDR1 MNHNS and CDR2 SASEGT. Deletions cut 3 bases from V and 3 bases from J, with 8 bases between. Here the CDR3 reads CASSEAGDYGYTF. CDR3 in DNA: TGTGCCAGCAGTGAGGCGGGGGACTATGGCTACACCTTC.

This clone turned up a few times. The J gene is TRBJ1-3, the V gene TRBV19, with unresolved D. Trimming took 7 bases from V and 2 from J, leaving 9 bases between them. The CDR3 spans 13 residues. The germline gives CDR1 LNHDA, CDR2 SQIVND (reference sequence). The CDR3 sequence is CASNGHAGNTIYF. The CDR3 nucleotides are TGTGCCAGTAACGGCCATGCTGGAAACACCATATATTTT. The full variable domain, in which reference TRBV19 and TRBJ1-3 provide the parts outside the CDR3, is DGGITQSPKYLFRKEGQNVTLSCEQNLNHDAMYWYRQDPGQGLRLIYYSQIVNDFQKGDIAEGYSVSREKKESFPLTVTSAQKNPTAFYLCASNGHAGNTIYFGEGSWLTVV.

The chain joins TRBV29-1 to TRBJ1-2, with 8 positions matching TRBD1. The CDR3 has 12 amino acids. Looked up from germline, CDR1 is SQVTM and CDR2 is ANQGSEA. Losses at the gene ends were 4 bases for V and 12 bases for J; bases not matched to a gene: 10. CDR3 protein: CSVGLLDRVHTF. The DNA for the CDR3 is TGCAGCGTTGGATTACTGGACAGGGTCCACACCTTC. Looking up the rest from reference TRBV29-1 and TRBJ1-2 gives the full variable domain: SAVISQKPSRDICQRGTSLTIQCQVDSQVTMMFWYRQQPGQSLTLIATANQGSEATYESGFVIDKFPISRPNLTFSTLTVSNMSPEDSSIYLCSVGLLDRVHTFGSGTRLTVV.

This chain links TRBV30 with TRBJ2-3, with D perhaps matching TRBD1 (5 bases). The V gene lost 4 bases and the J gene lost 5 bases, with 16 bases spanning the gap. The CDR3 runs to 14 residues. The germline gives CDR1 GTSNPN, CDR2 SVGIG (reference sequence). CDR3: CAWKWGPLVDTQYF. The DNA for the CDR3 is TGTGCCTGGAAGTGGGGCCCTTTAGTAGATACGCAGTATTTT.

The chain combines TRBV7-2 with TRBJ1-2, with D perhaps matching TRBD1 (6 bases). CDR3 size: 13 residues. Germline loops: CDR1 SGHTA, CDR2 FQGNSA. Trimming shortened V by 5 bases and J by 5 bases, and 12 bases separated the two germline ends. The CDR3 bases are TGTGCCAGCAGCGAAGGGGGGCAGTATGGCTACACCTTC. Translation gives CASSEGGQYGYTF.

In this sample, this clone turned up a few times. V usage is TRBV19 and J usage is TRBJ2-3, with 8 bases matching TRBD1. The ends lost 6 bases at V and 4 bases at J; junction bases unmatched: 3. CDR3 size: 13 residues. Germline loops: CDR1 LNHDA, CDR2 SQIVND (reference sequence). The DNA for the CDR3 is TGTGCCAGTAGCCAGGGGGCGGCAGATACGCAGTATTTT. It specifies CASSQGAADTQYF.

CDR3 nucleotide sequence: TGTGCCAGCAGCTTAGGATTGACAGGGTTCGGCTACACCTTC. Its translation: CASSLGLTGFGYTF. The chain recombines TRBV7-8 with TRBJ1-2; 7 bases agree with TRBD1. Trimming cost V 1 base and J 8 bases; bases outside gene matches: 7. This CDR3 region has 14 residues. Germline values: CDR1 SGHVS, CDR2 FQNEAQ.

This chain joins TRBV19 and TRBJ1-3; D is undetermined. The V gene's germline CDR1 is LNHDA and CDR2 SQIVND (reference sequence). Trimming pared 3 bases from V and 0 bases from J, leaving 12 bases between. This CDR3 has 16 residues. CDR3 in amino acids: CASSIEGPSSGNTIYF. The CDR3 bases are TGTGCCAGTAGTATCGAAGGACCCAGCTCTGGAAACACCATATATTTT.

V usage is TRBV7-2 and J usage is TRBJ2-3; the D is unclear. The CDR3 extends over 13 amino acids. V lost 5 bases and J lost 1, with 7 bases in between. Germline V gene data show CDR1 as SGHTA and CDR2 as FQGNSA. The CDR3 loop reads CASSLPGTDTQYF. In DNA form, the CDR3 reads TGTGCCAGCAGCCTACCGGGCACAGATACGCAGTATTTT.

The chain uses TRBV7-4 and TRBJ1-5; no reliable D call. V was cut by 5 bases and J by 2 bases, with 13 bases left in between. This CDR3 comprises 15 residues. In germline, CDR1 is SGHVT, CDR2 SQSDAQ. Here the CDR3 DNA reads TGTGCCAGCAGCCGGGAGGAGTGGGGCAATCAGCCCCAGCATTTT. Its protein is CASSREEWGNQPQHF.

The CDR3 bases are TGTGCCTGGAGGGGGTTACTCGAATCCTACGAGCAGTACTTC. Its translation is CAWRGLLESYEQYF. This sequence joins TRBV30 and TRBJ2-7, with unresolved D. The V gene's germline CDR1 is GTSNPN and CDR2 SVGIG (reference sequence). The CDR3 is made up of 14 amino acids. V lost 3 bases and J lost 1, with 13 bases in between.

This rearrangement joins TRBV19 to TRBJ2-3; TRBD2 might be the D (6 bases). Trimming removed 9 bases from V and 0 bases from J, with 10 bases in between. Germline values: CDR1 LNHDA, CDR2 SQIVND (reference sequence). This CDR3 region has 13 residues. CDR3 coding DNA: TGTGCCAGCGGGGGATCTAGCACAGATACGCAGTATTTT. Translated, it gives CASGGSSTDTQYF. Looking up the rest from reference TRBV19 and TRBJ2-3 gives the full variable domain: DGGITQSPKYLFRKEGQNVTLSCEQNLNHDAMYWYRQDPGQGLRLIYYSQIVNDFQKGDIAEGYSVSREKKESFPLTVTSAQKNPTAFYLCASGGSSTDTQYFGPGTRLTVL.

This chain links TRBV30 with TRBJ2-7; 10 nucleotides line up with TRBD1. Germline assignment: CDR1 GTSNPN and CDR2 SVGIG (reference sequence). The CDR3 is made up of 14 amino acids. V lost 3 bases to trimming and J lost 3 bases; unmatched junction nucleotides: 5. CDR3 sequence: CAWRGQGMGYEQYF. CDR3 DNA: TGTGCCTGGAGGGGACAGGGGATGGGCTACGAGCAGTACTTC.

J is TRBJ2-7 and V is TRBV6-1, with D possibly matching TRBD1 (6 bases). The germline V gene has CDR1 MNHNS and CDR2 SASEGT. The CDR3 has 15 residues. V was clipped by 1 base and J by 3 bases, with 13 bases between them. DNA for the CDR3: TGTGCCAGCAGTGAAGGGGGGCAGGGGTTCTACGAGCAGTACTTC. This sequence encodes CASSEGGQGFYEQYF.

The rearrangement joins TRBV7-9 to TRBJ1-6; D is ambiguous. Trimming took 5 bases from V and 7 from J, leaving 9 bases between them. Germline CDR1 reads SEHNR; CDR2 reads FQNEAQ (reference sequence). This CDR3 has 13 residues. In nucleotides, the CDR3 is TGTGCCAGCAGCGCCCACATAAATTCACCCCTCCACTTT. Translated, it gives CASSAHINSPLHF.

The genes are TRBV11-2 and TRBJ2-1; 11 bases fit TRBD1. Germline CDR1 SGHAT, CDR2 FQNNGV. This CDR3 spans 17 amino acids. V was clipped by 4 bases and J by 7 bases; unmatched bases: 12. This CDR3 is CASSSHRTGGGLNEQFF. DNA of the CDR3: TGTGCCAGCAGCTCTCACCGGACAGGGGGCGGTTTAAATGAGCAGTTCTTC.

This rearrangement joins TRBV29-1 to TRBJ2-3; D unresolved. In germline, CDR1 is SQVTM, CDR2 ANQGSEA. V lost 6 bases to trimming and J lost 0 bases, with 10 bases between them. This CDR3 spans 13 amino acids. CDR3 DNA sequence: TGCAGCGTGGCACGAACTAGCACAGATACGCAGTATTTT. It translates to CSVARTSTDTQYF.

This CDR3 is CASSRGTGVIDTQYF. As DNA, the CDR3 is TGTGCCAGCAGCCGCGGGACAGGGGTTATAGATACGCAGTATTTT. The chain joins TRBV7-2 to TRBJ2-3, with TRBD1 identical over 10 bases. CDR1 and CDR2 from the germline V gene are SGHTA and FQGNSA. With 5 bases clipped from V and 5 bases from J, the junction kept 7 bases outside the gene matches. This CDR3 has 15 residues.